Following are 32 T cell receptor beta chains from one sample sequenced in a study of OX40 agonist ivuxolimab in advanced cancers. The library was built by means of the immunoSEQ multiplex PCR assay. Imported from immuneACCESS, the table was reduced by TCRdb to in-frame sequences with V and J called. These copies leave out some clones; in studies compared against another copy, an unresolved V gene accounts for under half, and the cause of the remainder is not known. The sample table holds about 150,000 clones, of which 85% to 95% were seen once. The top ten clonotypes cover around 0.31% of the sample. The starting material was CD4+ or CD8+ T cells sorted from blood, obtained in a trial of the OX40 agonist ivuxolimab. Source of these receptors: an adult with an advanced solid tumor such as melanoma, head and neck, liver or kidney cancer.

The CDR3 coding sequence is TGTGCCAGCAGTTTATGGGGGTACTCCTACAATGAGCAGTTCTTC. Translating it yields CASSLWGYSYNEQFF. The chain uses TRBV27 and TRBJ2-1, with D perhaps matching TRBD1 or TRBD2 (5 bases each). Trimming left V 1 base short and J 0 bases short, with 7 bases between. Germline V CDR1 and CDR2: MNHEY, SMNVEV (reference sequence). The CDR3 is 15 amino acids.

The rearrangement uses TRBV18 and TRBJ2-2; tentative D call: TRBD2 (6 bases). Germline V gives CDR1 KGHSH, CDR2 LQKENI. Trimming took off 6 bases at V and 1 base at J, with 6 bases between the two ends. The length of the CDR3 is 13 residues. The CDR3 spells CASSRENTGELFF. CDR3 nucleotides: TGTGCCAGCTCGCGGGAGAACACCGGGGAGCTGTTTTTT. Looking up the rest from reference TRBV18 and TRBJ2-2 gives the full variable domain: NAGVMQNPRHLVRRRGQEARLRCSPMKGHSHVYWYRQLPEEGLKFMVYLQKENIIDESGMPKERFSAEFPKEGPSILRIQQVVRGDSAAYFCASSRENTGELFFGEGSRLTVL.

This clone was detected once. CDR3 coding DNA: TGTGCCTGGACTAAGAACTATGGCTACACCTTC. It codes for CAWTKNYGYTF. J is TRBJ1-2 and V is TRBV30; the D is unclear. The CDR3 totals 11 residues. V was clipped by 4 bases and J by 2 bases, with 5 bases between them. Per germline, CDR1 GTSNPN and CDR2 SVGIG (reference sequence).

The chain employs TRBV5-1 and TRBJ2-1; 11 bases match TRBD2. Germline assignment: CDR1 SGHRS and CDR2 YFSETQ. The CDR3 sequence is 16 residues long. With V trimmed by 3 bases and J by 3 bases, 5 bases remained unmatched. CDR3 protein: CASSSTSGIIYNEQFF. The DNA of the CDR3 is TGCGCCAGCAGCTCGACTAGCGGGATTATCTACAATGAGCAGTTCTTC.

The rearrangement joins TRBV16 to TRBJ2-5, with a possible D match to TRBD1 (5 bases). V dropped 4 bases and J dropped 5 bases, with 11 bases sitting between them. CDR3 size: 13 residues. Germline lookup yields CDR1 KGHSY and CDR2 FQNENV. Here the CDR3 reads CASSPGHVETQYF. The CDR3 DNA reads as TGTGCCAGCAGCCCCGGACATGTGGAGACCCAGTACTTC.

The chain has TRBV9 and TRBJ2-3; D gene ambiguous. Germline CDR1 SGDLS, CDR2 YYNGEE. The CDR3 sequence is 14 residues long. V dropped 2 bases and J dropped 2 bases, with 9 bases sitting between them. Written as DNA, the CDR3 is TGTGCCAGCAGCGTGAATGCACTCACAGATACGCAGTATTTT. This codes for CASSVNALTDTQYF.

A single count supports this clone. CDR3 region: CASKGLAGNRAYEQYF. The CDR3 coding sequence is TGTGCCAGCAAGGGACTAGCGGGGAATCGGGCCTACGAGCAGTACTTC. The rearrangement joins TRBV11-2 to TRBJ2-5, with 13 bases fitting TRBD2. TRBJ2-7 matches the DNA end more closely, so the J call is doubtful. The germline gives CDR1 SGHAT, CDR2 FQNNGV. The CDR3 loop spans 16 amino acids.

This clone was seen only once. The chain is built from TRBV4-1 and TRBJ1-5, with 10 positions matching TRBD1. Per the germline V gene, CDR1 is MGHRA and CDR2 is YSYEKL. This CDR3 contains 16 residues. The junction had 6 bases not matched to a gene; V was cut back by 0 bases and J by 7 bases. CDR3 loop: CASSQEGQGLYQPQHF. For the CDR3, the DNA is TGCGCCAGCAGCCAAGAGGGACAGGGGCTATACCAGCCCCAGCATTTT.

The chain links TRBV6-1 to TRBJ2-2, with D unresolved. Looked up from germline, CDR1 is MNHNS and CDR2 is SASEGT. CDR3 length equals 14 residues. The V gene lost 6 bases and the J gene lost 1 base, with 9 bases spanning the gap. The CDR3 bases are TGTGCCAGCAGGAGTCTGTGGAACACCGGGGAGCTGTTTTTT. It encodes CASRSLWNTGELFF.

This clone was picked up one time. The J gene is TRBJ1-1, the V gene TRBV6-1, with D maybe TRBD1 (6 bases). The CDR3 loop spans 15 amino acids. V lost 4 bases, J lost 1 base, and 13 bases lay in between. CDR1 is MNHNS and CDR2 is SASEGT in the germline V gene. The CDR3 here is CASSALQGRNTEAFF. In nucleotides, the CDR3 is TGTGCCAGCAGTGCCCTACAGGGTAGGAACACTGAAGCTTTCTTT.

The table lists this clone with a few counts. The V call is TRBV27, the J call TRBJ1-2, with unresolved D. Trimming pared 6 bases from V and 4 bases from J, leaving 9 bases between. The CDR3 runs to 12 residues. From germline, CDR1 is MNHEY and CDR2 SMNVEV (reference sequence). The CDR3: CASRTGSYGYTF. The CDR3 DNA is TGTGCCAGCAGGACCGGGAGCTATGGCTACACCTTC.

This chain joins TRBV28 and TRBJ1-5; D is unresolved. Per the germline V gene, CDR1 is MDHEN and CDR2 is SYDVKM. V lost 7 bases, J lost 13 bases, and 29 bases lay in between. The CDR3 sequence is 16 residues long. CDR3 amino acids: CASNNPPPKIRSPQHF. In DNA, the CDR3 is TGTGCCAGCAACAACCCCCCACCGAAAATTCGGAGCCCACAGCATTTT.

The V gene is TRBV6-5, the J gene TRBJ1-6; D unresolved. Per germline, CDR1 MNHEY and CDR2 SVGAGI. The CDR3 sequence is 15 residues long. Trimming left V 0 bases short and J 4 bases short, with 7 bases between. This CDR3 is CASSYSTAYNSPLHF. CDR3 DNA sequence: TGTGCCAGCAGTTACTCTACAGCTTATAATTCACCCCTCCACTTT.

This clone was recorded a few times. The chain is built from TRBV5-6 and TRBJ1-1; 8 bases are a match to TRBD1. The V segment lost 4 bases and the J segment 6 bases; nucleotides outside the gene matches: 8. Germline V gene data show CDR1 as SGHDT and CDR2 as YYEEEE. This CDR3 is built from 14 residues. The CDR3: CASSVMDRDPEAFF. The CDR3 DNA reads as TGTGCCAGCAGCGTTATGGACAGGGACCCTGAAGCTTTCTTT. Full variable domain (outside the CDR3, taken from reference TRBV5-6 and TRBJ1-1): DAGVTQSPTHLIKTRGQQVTLRCSPKSGHDTVSWYQQALGQGPQFIFQYYEEEERQRGNFPDRFSGHQFPNYSSELNVNALLLGDSALYLCASSVMDRDPEAFFGQGTRLTVV.

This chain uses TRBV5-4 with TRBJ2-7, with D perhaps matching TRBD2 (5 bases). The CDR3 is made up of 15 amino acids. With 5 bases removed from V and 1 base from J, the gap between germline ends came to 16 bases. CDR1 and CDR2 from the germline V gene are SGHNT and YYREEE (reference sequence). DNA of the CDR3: TGTGCCAGCAGACGGGATGGTTCCGGGTCCTACGAGCAGTACTTC. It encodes CASRRDGSGSYEQYF.

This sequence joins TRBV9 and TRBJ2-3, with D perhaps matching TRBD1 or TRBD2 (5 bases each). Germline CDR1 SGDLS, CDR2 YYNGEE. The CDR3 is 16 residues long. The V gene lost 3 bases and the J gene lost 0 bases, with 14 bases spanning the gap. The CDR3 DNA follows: TGTGCCAGCAGCGCCAGCGTGGGGGTCAGCACAGATACGCAGTATTTT. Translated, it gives CASSASVGVSTDTQYF.

CDR3: CASSLTESSYEQYF. The CDR3 DNA sequence: TGTGCCAGCAGCCTGACTGAGAGCTCCTACGAGCAGTACTTC. V usage is TRBV7-9 and J usage is TRBJ2-7; no clear D. The V gene's germline CDR1 is SEHNR and CDR2 FQNEAQ (reference sequence). The CDR3 sequence is 14 residues long. V shed 5 bases and J shed 0 bases, with 11 bases lying between them.

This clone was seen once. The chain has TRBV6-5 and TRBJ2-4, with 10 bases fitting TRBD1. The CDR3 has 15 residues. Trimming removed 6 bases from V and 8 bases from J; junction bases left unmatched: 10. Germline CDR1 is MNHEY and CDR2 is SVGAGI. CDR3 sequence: CASRNDWTGGDIQYF. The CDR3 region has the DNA TGTGCCAGCAGAAACGACTGGACAGGGGGGGACATTCAGTACTTC.

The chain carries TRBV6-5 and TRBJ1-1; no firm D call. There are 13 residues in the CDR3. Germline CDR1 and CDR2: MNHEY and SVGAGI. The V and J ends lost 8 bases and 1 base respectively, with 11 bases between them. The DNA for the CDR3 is TGTGCCAGCCCTCTGACACCGAACACTGAAGCTTTCTTT. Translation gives CASPLTPNTEAFF.

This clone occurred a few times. For the CDR3, the DNA is TGTGCCAGCAGCGAAGGGACAGGGAACACTGAAGCTTTCTTT. It yields the protein CASSEGTGNTEAFF. The chain links TRBV9 to TRBJ1-1, with 8 bases that match TRBD1. Germline V lookup: CDR1 SGDLS, CDR2 YYNGEE. The CDR3 spans 14 residues. After removal of 3 bases from V and 1 base from J, the junction contained 2 bases not matched to a gene.

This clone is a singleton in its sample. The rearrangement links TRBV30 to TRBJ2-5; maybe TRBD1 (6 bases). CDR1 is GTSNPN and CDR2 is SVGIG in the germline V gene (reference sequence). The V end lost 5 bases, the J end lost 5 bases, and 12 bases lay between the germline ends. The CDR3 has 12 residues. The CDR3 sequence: CAWGTSLETQYF. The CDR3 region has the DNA TGTGCCTGGGGGACATCCCTGGAGACCCAGTACTTC.

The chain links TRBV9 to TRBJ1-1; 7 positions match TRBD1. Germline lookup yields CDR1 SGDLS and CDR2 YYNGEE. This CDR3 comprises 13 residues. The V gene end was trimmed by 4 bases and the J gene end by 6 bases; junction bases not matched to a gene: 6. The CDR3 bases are TGTGCCAGCAGCCTCCGGGACAGTGCTGAAGCTTTCTTT. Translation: CASSLRDSAEAFF. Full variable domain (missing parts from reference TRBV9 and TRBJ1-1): DSGVTQTPKHLITATGQRVTLRCSPRSGDLSVYWYQQSLDQGLQFLIQYYNGEERAKGNILERFSAQQFPDLHSELNLSSLELGDSALYFCASSLRDSAEAFFGQGTRLTVV.

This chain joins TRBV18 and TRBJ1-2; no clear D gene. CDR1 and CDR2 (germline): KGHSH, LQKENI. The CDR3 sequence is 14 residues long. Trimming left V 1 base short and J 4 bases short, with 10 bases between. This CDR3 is CASSPQENSYGYTF. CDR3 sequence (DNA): TGTGCCAGCTCACCACAAGAGAATAGCTATGGCTACACCTTC.

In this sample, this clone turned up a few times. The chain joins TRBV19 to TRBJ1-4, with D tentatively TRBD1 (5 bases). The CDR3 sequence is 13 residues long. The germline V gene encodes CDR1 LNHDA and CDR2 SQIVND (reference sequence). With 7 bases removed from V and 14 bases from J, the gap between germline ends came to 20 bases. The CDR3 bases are TGTGCCAGTACCGGTAGGGGAATGAAAAGGCTGTTTTTT. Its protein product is CASTGRGMKRLFF.

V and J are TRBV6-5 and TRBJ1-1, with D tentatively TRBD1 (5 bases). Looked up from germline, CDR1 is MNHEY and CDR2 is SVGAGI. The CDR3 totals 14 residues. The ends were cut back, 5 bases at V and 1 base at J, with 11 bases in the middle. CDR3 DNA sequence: TGTGCCAGCAGTCGTTTGGGGGAGAACACTGAAGCTTTCTTT. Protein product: CASSRLGENTEAFF.

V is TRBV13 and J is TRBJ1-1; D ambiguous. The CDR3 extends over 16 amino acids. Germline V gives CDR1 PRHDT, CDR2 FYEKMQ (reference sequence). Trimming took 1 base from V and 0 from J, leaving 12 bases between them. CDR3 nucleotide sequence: TGTGCCAGCAGCTTAGTCACGGTGGGTTTGAACACTGAAGCTTTCTTT. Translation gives CASSLVTVGLNTEAFF.

The CDR3 nucleotides are TGCGCCAGCAGCTTGCGGGAGGTTTCCGGGGCCAACGTCCTGACTTTC. Translating gives CASSLREVSGANVLTF. The chain carries TRBV5-1 and TRBJ2-6; 7 positions agree with TRBD2. Per germline, CDR1 SGHRS and CDR2 YFSETQ. J gave up 4 bases and V 1 base, and 5 bases lay outside the gene matches. The CDR3 is made up of 16 amino acids.

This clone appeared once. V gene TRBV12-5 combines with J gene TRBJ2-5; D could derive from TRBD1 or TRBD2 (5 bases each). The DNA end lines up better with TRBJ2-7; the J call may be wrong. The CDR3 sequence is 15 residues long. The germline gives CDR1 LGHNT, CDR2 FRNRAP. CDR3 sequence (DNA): TGTGCTAGTGGTTTGGACCCGGGACCCTCCTACGAGCAGTACTTC. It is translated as CASGLDPGPSYEQYF.

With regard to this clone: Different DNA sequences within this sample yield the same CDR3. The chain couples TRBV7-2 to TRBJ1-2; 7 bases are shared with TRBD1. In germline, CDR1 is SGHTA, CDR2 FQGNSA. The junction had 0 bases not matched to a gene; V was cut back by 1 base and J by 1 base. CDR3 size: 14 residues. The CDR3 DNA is TGTGCCAGCAGCTTAGACAGGGGTAACTATGGCTACACCTTC. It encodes CASSLDRGNYGYTF.

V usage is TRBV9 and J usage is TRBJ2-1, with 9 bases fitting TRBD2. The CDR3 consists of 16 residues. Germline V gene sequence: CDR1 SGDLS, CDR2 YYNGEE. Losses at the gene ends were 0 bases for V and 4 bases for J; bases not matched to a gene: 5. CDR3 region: CASSVDGREGYNEQFF. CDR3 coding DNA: TGTGCCAGCAGCGTAGATGGGCGGGAGGGGTACAATGAGCAGTTCTTC. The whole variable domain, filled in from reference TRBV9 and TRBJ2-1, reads DSGVTQTPKHLITATGQRVTLRCSPRSGDLSVYWYQQSLDQGLQFLIQYYNGEERAKGNILERFSAQQFPDLHSELNLSSLELGDSALYFCASSVDGREGYNEQFFGPGTRLTVL.

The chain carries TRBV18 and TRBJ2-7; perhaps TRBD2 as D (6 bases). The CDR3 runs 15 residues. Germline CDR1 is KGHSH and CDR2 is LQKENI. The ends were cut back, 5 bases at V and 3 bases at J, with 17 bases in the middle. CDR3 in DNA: TGTGCCAGCTCAAGATCGGCGGGAACCCACTACGAGCAGTACTTC. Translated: CASSRSAGTHYEQYF.

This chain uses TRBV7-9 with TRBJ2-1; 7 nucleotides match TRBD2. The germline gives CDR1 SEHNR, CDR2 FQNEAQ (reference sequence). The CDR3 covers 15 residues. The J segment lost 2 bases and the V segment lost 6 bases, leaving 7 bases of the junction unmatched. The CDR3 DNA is TGTGCCAGCAGTTCCCTAGCGGACGCCTACAATGAGCAGTTCTTC. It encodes CASSSLADAYNEQFF.